This T cell receptor beta chain is from a study of blood T cell repertoires in COVID-19. At the level of the study: Spain, Italy and the United States supplied samples that represented acute and convalescent COVID-19.

Participants were aged roughly 18 to 89 years from some 24 US areas. Participants were placed into cohorts based on the clinical history they reported. The authors' processing: Nucleated cell counts were estimated from reference gene primer amplification. The table came from immunoSEQ multiplex PCR; TCRdb's copy has only in-frame clones and leaves some out. V and J calls and clone size are those listed in that table; D and trimming were worked out from the DNA. The sample lists a few hundred thousand clones, approximately 84% seen once, with about 15% in the top ten. This clone came up once. This CDR3 region has 12 residues. V lost 2 bases and J lost 8, with 9 bases in between. The germline V gene encodes CDR1 MRHNA and CDR2 SNTAGT.

Sample: PBMCs or T cells enriched from blood (not recorded which). The chain joins TRBV6-4 to TRBJ1-2; weak D call: TRBD1 (5 bases). The clonotype was recovered from a man in his forties who had recovered from COVID-19. The CDR3 loop is CASSDSWGGYTF. CDR3 in DNA: TGTGCCAGCAGTGACAGTTGGGGCGGCTACACCTTC.